What follows are 21 T cell receptor beta chains derived from one specimen sequenced in a study of shared clonotypes between healthy human individuals (dated by TCRdb to 2020 to 2022). Libraries came from the immunoSEQ multiplex PCR assay. TCRdb obtained this table from immuneACCESS and retained in-frame rearrangements with V and J assigned. These tables miss some clones; where compared with another copy, unresolved V genes account for less than half of the shortfall, and the remainder is unexplained. Here the sample has roughly 1 million clones; about 77% occur a single time. The ten largest clones take up about 1.5% of the sample. Sequenced sample: memory CD4+ T cells sorted from blood. The sample's cell subset or site label, decoded: CD45RA-negative fraction. Receptors were obtained from a man younger than 35 in good health.

This chain connects TRBV4-1 to TRBJ2-7; 8 positions match TRBD1. Trimming at V came to 2 bases and at J to 5 bases, leaving 20 bases not matched to a gene. The length of the CDR3 is 19 residues. The V gene's germline CDR1 is MGHRA and CDR2 YSYEKL. CDR3 bases: TGCGCCAGCAGCCAAAAAGGGGTGCAACCGGGACAGGAGATCCACGAGCAGTACTTC. Protein product: CASSQKGVQPGQEIHEQYF.

This clone turned up a few times. The V and J genes are TRBV7-9 and TRBJ2-1, with 8 positions matching TRBD1. The germline gives CDR1 SEHNR, CDR2 FQNEAQ (reference sequence). The CDR3 contains 15 residues. J was trimmed by 3 bases and V by 5 bases; bases with no gene match: 6. The chain's CDR3 is CASSTGTGDYNEQFF. The CDR3 DNA reads as TGTGCCAGCAGCACCGGGACAGGCGACTACAATGAGCAGTTCTTC.

The CDR3 nucleotides are TGCGCCAGCAGCAGGACGATTAATGAAAAACTGTTTTTT. Its protein is CASSRTINEKLFF. The chain combines TRBV10-1 with TRBJ1-4; D gene uncertain. This CDR3 contains 13 residues. Germline CDR1 WNHNN, CDR2 SYGVQD (reference sequence). Trimming pared 6 bases from V and 4 bases from J, leaving 9 bases between.

J is TRBJ2-2 and V is TRBV2, with D perhaps TRBD1 (6 bases). Trimming took 7 bases from V and 0 from J, leaving 12 bases between them. Germline V CDR1 and CDR2: SNHLY, FYNNEI. CDR3 length: 15 amino acids. The CDR3 here is CASKPGHTNTGELFF. The CDR3, as DNA: TGTGCCAGCAAGCCGGGACATACGAACACCGGGGAGCTGTTTTTT.

V usage is TRBV5-5 and J usage is TRBJ1-4; TRBD1 might be the D (6 bases). The CDR3 is 15 residues long. Germline CDR1 is SGHKS and CDR2 is YYEKEE (reference sequence). V gave up 5 bases and J gave up 4 bases, with 15 bases separating them. The CDR3 nucleotides are TGTGCCAGCAGTTTCGGAGGGGGTGTTAATGAAAAACTGTTTTTT. As protein: CASSFGGGVNEKLFF.

The V gene is TRBV4-1, the J gene TRBJ1-3; possible D gene TRBD1, 5 bases. The CDR3 has 15 residues. The germline gives CDR1 MGHRA, CDR2 YSYEKL. Trimming stripped 0 bases from V and 2 bases from J, with 8 bases between. CDR3 sequence reads: CASSQEWGTGNTIYF. CDR3 nucleotides: TGCGCCAGCAGCCAAGAATGGGGGACTGGAAACACCATATATTTT.

This clone occurred once. The genes are TRBV7-2 and TRBJ1-2; D might be TRBD1 (6 bases). The CDR3 covers 13 residues. Germline V CDR1 and CDR2: SGHTA, FQGNSA. V was shortened by 6 bases and J by 5 bases, with 13 bases between the two germline ends. The CDR3 sequence: CASRYDRTYGYTF. Written as DNA, the CDR3 is TGTGCCAGCAGATATGACAGGACATATGGCTACACCTTC.

The genes are TRBV27 and TRBJ2-3, with D uncertain. V was pared by 5 bases and J by 5 bases, with 8 bases between. Germline V gene data show CDR1 as MNHEY and CDR2 as SMNVEV (reference sequence). CDR3 length equals 12 residues. CDR3 sequence: CASSALGDTQYF. The DNA of the CDR3 is TGTGCCAGCAGTGCCCTGGGAGATACGCAGTATTTT.

This clone has only a few counts. The chain employs TRBV11-2 and TRBJ1-2, with a tentative D call TRBD1 (5 bases). Trimming took off 5 bases at V and 5 bases at J, with 15 bases between the two ends. The CDR3 totals 14 residues. Germline CDR1 reads SGHAT; CDR2 reads FQNNGV. The CDR3 is CASSPGPTIYGYTF. CDR3 DNA: TGTGCCAGCAGCCCGGGACCCACTATATATGGCTACACCTTC.

Details on this clone: This CDR3 is also generated by other DNA sequences in the sample. The rearrangement uses TRBV27 and TRBJ2-3; TRBD1 matches 7 bases. J lost 4 bases, V lost 5 bases, and 3 bases had no gene match. CDR1 and CDR2 (germline): MNHEY, SMNVEV (reference sequence). There are 13 residues in the CDR3. The CDR3 nucleotides are TGTGCCAGCAGTCTCCAGGGGGCAGATACGCAGTATTTT. Amino acids: CASSLQGADTQYF.

This sequence joins TRBV30 and TRBJ2-3; D ambiguous. CDR1 and CDR2 from the germline V gene are GTSNPN and SVGIG (reference sequence). This CDR3 is built from 15 residues. V dropped 2 bases and J dropped 0 bases, with 12 bases sitting between them. DNA of the CDR3: TGTGCCTGGAGTATCCCACGAAGGAGCACAGATACGCAGTATTTT. It encodes CAWSIPRRSTDTQYF.

The V and J genes are TRBV28 and TRBJ2-3; D is perhaps TRBD2 (6 bases). V lost 4 bases to trimming and J lost 4 bases, with 15 bases between them. The length of the CDR3 is 15 residues. The germline gives CDR1 MDHEN, CDR2 SYDVKM. The CDR3 protein is CASSSGTPSPDTQYF. The CDR3 DNA follows: TGTGCCAGCAGTTCCGGGACTCCTTCCCCAGATACGCAGTATTTT.

Points on this clone: The same CDR3 can be traced to other DNA sequences in this sample. The rearrangement joins TRBV7-8 to TRBJ2-7, with D perhaps given as TRBD1 or TRBD2 (5 bases each). Per germline, CDR1 SGHVS and CDR2 FQNEAQ. With 5 bases removed from V and 3 bases from J, the gap between germline ends came to 11 bases. The CDR3 is 13 residues long. The DNA of the CDR3 is TGTGCCAGCAGCCTCCTTGGGGGCTACGAGCAGTACTTC. This encodes CASSLLGGYEQYF.

The V call is TRBV28, the J call TRBJ2-5, with 8 bases matching TRBD2. Germline CDR1 MDHEN, CDR2 SYDVKM. The CDR3 consists of 15 residues. After removal of 4 bases from V and 3 bases from J, the junction contained 7 bases not matched to a gene. The CDR3, as DNA: TGTGCCAGCAGTTCCGGGGGGGTATCTGAAGAGACCCAGTACTTC. It encodes CASSSGGVSEETQYF.

This rearrangement joins TRBV2 to TRBJ1-2; the match to TRBD1 covers 9 bases. The CDR3 contains 14 residues. After removal of 7 bases from V and 2 bases from J, the junction contained 5 bases not matched to a gene. The germline CDR1 and CDR2 sequences are SNHLY and FYNNEI. The CDR3 sequence: CASIDRGGNYGYTF. The CDR3 region has the DNA TGTGCCAGCATCGACAGGGGGGGAAACTATGGCTACACCTTC.

This chain joins TRBV9 and TRBJ2-3, with D possibly matching TRBD2 (6 bases). CDR1 and CDR2 (germline): SGDLS, YYNGEE. Trimming stripped 7 bases from V and 2 bases from J, with 14 bases between. This CDR3 has 14 residues. The chain's CDR3 is CASLGDLYTDTQYF. CDR3 DNA sequence: TGTGCCAGCCTCGGGGACTTATACACAGATACGCAGTATTTT.

This clone was seen more than once but under ten times. V gene TRBV6-5 combines with J gene TRBJ1-2; 9 nucleotides match TRBD1. The CDR3 length is 15 residues. The germline V gene has CDR1 MNHEY and CDR2 SVGAGI. After removal of 6 bases from V and 6 bases from J, the junction contained 11 bases not matched to a gene. The CDR3 reads CASSPTRTGGDGYTF. CDR3 DNA sequence: TGTGCCAGCAGCCCCACGAGAACAGGGGGCGATGGCTACACCTTC.

This clone was picked up a small number of times. The J gene is TRBJ2-7, the V gene TRBV5-1; D possibly uses TRBD1 or TRBD2 (5 bases each). The CDR3 loop spans 14 amino acids. The germline gives CDR1 SGHRS, CDR2 YFSETQ. The V gene lost 3 bases and the J gene lost 3 bases, with 13 bases spanning the gap. The CDR3 loop is CASSSPRDDYEQYF. CDR3 sequence (DNA): TGCGCCAGCAGCTCCCCCCGGGACGACTACGAGCAGTACTTC.

This chain connects TRBV7-2 to TRBJ1-3, with TRBD1 as a possible D gene (6 bases). The CDR3 has 17 amino acids. Germline CDR1 reads SGHTA; CDR2 reads FQGNSA. V gave up 3 bases and J gave up 2 bases, with 17 bases separating them. For the CDR3, the DNA is TGTGCCAGCAGCTTCGGACTGGGGACAAGCCCTGGAAACACCATATATTTT. It codes for CASSFGLGTSPGNTIYF.

The V gene is TRBV19, the J gene TRBJ1-5; 8 nucleotides agree with TRBD1. The CDR3 sequence is 15 residues long. V lost 5 bases to trimming and J lost 4 bases; unmatched junction nucleotides: 7. From germline, CDR1 is LNHDA and CDR2 SQIVND (reference sequence). The CDR3 is CASSETGGRNQPQHF. The CDR3, as DNA: TGTGCCAGTAGTGAAACAGGGGGTCGAAATCAGCCCCAGCATTTT.

The V and J genes are TRBV9 and TRBJ1-1; tentative D call: TRBD1 (6 bases). CDR1 and CDR2 (germline): SGDLS, YYNGEE. The V end lost 0 bases, the J end lost 1 base, and 10 bases lay between the germline ends. There are 15 residues in the CDR3. The CDR3 spells CASSVAGAPNTEAFF. The CDR3 bases are TGTGCCAGCAGCGTAGCGGGGGCTCCGAACACTGAAGCTTTCTTT.